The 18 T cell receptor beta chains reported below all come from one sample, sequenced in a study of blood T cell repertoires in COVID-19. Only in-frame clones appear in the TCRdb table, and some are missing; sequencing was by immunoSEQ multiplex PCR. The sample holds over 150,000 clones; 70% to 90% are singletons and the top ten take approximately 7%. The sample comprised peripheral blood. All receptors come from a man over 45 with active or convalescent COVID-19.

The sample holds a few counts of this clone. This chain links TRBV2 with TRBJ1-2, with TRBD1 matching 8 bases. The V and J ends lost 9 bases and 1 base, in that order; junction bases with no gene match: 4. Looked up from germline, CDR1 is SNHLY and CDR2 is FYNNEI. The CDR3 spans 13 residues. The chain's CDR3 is CARGTGGNYGYTF. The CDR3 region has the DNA TGTGCCAGAGGGACAGGCGGTAACTATGGCTACACCTTC.

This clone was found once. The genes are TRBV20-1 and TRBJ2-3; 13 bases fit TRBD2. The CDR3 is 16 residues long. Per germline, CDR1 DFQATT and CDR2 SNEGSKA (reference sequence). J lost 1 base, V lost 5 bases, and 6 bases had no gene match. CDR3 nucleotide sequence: TGCAGTGCTCGTGGACTAGCGGGGGTACGCACAGATACGCAGTATTTT. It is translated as CSARGLAGVRTDTQYF.

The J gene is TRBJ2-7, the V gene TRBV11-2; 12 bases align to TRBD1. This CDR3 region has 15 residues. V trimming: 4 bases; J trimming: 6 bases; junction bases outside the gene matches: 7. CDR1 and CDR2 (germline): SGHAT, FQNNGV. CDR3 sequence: CASSSGQGASREQYF. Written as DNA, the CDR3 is TGTGCCAGCAGCTCGGGACAGGGGGCGAGTCGCGAGCAGTACTTC.

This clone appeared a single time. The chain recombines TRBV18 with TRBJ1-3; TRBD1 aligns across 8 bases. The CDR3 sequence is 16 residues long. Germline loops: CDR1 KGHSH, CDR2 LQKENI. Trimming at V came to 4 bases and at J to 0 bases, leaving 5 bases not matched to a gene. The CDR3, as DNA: TGTGCCAGCTCACTAGGGACAGGCCGCTCTGGAAACACCATATATTTT. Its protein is CASSLGTGRSGNTIYF.

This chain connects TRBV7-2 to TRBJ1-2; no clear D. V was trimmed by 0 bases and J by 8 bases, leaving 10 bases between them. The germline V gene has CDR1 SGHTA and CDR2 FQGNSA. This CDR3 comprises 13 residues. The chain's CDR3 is CASSLARTRGYTF. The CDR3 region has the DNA TGTGCCAGCAGCTTAGCCCGAACCAGGGGCTACACCTTC.

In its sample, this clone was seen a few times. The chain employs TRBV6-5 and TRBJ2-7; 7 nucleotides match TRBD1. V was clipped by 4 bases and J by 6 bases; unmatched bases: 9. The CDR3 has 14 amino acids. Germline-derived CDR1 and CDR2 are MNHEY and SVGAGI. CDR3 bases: TGTGCCAGCAGTTCCTGGGACAGACTATTCGAGCAGTACTTC. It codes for CASSSWDRLFEQYF.

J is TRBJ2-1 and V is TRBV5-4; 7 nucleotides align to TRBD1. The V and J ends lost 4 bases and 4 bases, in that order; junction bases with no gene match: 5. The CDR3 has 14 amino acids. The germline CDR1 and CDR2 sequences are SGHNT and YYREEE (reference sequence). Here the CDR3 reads CASSGPGQYNEQFF. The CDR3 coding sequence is TGTGCCAGCAGCGGACCGGGACAGTACAATGAGCAGTTCTTC.

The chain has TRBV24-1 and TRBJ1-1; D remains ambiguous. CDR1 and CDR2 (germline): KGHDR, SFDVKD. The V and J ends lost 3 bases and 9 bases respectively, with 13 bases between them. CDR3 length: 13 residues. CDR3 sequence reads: CATSDRKGEKAFF. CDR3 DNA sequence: TGTGCCACCAGTGATAGGAAGGGAGAGAAAGCTTTCTTT.

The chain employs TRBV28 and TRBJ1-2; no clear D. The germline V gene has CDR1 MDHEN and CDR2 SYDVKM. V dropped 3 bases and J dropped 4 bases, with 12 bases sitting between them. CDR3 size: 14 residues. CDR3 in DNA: TGTGCCAGCAGTTTGGCGGGTCGGCTCTATGGCTACACCTTC. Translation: CASSLAGRLYGYTF.

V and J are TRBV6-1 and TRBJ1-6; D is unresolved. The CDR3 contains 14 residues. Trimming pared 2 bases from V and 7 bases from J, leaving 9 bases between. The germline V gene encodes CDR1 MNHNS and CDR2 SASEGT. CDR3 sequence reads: CASSESGRNSPLHF. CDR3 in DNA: TGTGCCAGCAGTGAAAGTGGCAGGAATTCACCCCTCCACTTT.

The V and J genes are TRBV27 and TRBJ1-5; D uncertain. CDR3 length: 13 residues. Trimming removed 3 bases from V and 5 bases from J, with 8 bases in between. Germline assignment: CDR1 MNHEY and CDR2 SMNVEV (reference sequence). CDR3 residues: CASSFSGYQPQHF. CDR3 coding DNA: TGTGCCAGCAGTTTTTCGGGTTATCAGCCCCAGCATTTT.

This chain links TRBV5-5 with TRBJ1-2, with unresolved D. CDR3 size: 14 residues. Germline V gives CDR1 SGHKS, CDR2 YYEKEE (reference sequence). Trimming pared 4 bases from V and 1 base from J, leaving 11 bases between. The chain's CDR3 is CASSPGLLNYGYTF. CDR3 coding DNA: TGTGCCAGCAGCCCCGGGTTGCTTAACTATGGCTACACCTTC.

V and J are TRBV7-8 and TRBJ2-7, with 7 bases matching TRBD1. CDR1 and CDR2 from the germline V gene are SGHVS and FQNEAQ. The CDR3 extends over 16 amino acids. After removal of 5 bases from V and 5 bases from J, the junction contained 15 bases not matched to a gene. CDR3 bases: TGTGCCAGCAGCCTCCGTCCCCCGACAGGGTGGGACGAGCAGTACTTC. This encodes CASSLRPPTGWDEQYF. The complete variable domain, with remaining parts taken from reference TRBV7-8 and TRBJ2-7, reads GAGVSQSPRYKVAKRGQDVALRCDPISGHVSLFWYQQALGQGPEFLTYFQNEAQLDKSGLPSDRFFAERPEGSVSTLKIQRTQQEDSAVYLCASSLRPPTGWDEQYFGPGTRLTVT.

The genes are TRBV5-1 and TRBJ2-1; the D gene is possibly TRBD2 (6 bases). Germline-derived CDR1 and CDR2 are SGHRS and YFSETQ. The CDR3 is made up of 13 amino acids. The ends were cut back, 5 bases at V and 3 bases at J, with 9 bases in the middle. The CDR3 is CASRGGSYNEQFF. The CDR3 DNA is TGCGCCAGCAGGGGGGGAAGCTACAATGAGCAGTTCTTC.

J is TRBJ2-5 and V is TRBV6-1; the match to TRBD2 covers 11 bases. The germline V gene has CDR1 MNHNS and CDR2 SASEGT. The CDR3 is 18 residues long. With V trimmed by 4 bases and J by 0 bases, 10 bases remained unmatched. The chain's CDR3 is CASSAGLAGGSYQETQYF. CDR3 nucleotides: TGTGCCAGCAGTGCGGGGCTAGCGGGAGGTTCCTACCAAGAGACCCAGTACTTC.

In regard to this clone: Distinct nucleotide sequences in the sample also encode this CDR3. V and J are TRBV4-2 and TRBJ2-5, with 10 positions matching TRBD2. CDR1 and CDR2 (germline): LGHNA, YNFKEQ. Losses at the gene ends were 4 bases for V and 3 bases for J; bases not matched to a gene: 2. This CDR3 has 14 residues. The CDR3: CASSPGTSEETQYF. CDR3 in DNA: TGTGCCAGCAGCCCGGGGACTAGCGAAGAGACCCAGTACTTC.

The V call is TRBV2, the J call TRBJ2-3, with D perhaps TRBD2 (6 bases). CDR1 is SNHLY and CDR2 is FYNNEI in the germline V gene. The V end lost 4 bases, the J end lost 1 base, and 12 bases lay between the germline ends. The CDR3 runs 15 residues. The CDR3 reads CASSVRTGGTDTQYF. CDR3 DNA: TGTGCCAGCAGTGTGAGAACGGGGGGCACAGATACGCAGTATTTT.

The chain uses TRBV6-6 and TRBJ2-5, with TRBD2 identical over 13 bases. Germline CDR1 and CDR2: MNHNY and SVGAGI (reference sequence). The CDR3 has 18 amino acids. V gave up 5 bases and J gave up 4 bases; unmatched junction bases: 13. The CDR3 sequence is CASSQRTSGSFTGETQYF. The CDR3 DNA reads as TGTGCCAGCAGTCAGCGGACTAGCGGGAGTTTCACCGGAGAGACCCAGTACTTC.